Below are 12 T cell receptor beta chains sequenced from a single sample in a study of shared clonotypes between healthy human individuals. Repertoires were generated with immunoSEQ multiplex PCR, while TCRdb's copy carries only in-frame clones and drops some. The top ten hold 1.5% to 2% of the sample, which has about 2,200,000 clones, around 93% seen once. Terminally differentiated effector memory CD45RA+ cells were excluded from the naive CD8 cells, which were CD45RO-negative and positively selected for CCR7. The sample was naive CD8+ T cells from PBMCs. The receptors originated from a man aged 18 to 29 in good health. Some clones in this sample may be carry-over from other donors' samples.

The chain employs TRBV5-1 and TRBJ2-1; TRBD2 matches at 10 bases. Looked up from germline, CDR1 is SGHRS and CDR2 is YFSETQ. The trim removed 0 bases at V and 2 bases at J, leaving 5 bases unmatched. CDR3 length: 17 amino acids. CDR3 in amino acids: CASSLGNLAGAYNEQFF. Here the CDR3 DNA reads TGCGCCAGCAGCTTGGGGAACCTAGCGGGGGCCTACAATGAGCAGTTCTTC.

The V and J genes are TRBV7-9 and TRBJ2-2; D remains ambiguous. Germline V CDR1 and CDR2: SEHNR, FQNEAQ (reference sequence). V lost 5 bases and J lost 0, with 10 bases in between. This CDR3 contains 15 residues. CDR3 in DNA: TGTGCCAGCAGCGGTGCCACGACGAACACCGGGGAGCTGTTTTTT. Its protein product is CASSGATTNTGELFF.

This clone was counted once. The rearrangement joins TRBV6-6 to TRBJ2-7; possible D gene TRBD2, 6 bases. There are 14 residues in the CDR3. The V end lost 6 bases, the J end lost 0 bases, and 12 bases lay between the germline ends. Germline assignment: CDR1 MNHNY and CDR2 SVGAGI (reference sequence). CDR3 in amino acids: CASSLSRGSYEQYF. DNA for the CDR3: TGTGCCAGCAGCCTTTCGCGGGGCTCCTACGAGCAGTACTTC.

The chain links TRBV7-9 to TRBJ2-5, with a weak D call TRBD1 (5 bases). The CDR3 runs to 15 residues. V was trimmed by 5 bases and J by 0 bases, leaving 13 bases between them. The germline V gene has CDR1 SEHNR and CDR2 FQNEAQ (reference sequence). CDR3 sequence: CASSSRAGYQETQYF. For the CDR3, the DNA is TGTGCCAGCAGCAGCAGAGCAGGGTACCAAGAGACCCAGTACTTC.

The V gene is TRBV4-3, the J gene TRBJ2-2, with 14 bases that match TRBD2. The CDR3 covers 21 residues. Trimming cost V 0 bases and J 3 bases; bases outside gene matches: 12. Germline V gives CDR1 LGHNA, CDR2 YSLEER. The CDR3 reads CASSQERDGLAGGRYTGELFF. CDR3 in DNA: TGCGCCAGCAGCCAAGAGCGAGACGGACTAGCGGGAGGTCGTTACACCGGGGAGCTGTTTTTT.

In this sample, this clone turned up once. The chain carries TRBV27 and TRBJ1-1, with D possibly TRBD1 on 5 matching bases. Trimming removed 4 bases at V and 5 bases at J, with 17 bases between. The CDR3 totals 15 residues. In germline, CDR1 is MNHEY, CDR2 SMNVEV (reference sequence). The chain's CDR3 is CASSSRTLGLTEAFF. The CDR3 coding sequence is TGTGCCAGCAGTTCCCGGACACTTGGTCTGACTGAAGCTTTCTTT.

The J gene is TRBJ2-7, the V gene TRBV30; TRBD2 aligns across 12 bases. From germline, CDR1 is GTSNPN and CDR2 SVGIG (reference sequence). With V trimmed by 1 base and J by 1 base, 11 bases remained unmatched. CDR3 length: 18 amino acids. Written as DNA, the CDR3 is TGTGCCTGGAGTGAGTTGGCTAGCGGGAGGGCCGGGTCCTACGAGCAGTACTTC. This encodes CAWSELASGRAGSYEQYF.

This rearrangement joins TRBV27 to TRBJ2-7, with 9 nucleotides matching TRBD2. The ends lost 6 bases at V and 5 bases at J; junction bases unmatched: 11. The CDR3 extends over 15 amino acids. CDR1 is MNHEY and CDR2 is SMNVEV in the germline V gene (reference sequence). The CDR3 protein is CASRPVSGSLNEQYF. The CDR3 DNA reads TGTGCCAGCAGACCAGTTAGCGGGAGCTTAAACGAGCAGTACTTC.

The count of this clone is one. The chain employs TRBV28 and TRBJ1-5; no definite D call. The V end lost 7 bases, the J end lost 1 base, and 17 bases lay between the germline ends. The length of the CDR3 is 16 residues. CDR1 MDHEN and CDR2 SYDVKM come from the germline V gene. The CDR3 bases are TGTGCCAGCAAGACTATGGGGTTAGCCAGCAATCAGCCCCAGCATTTT. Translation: CASKTMGLASNQPQHF.

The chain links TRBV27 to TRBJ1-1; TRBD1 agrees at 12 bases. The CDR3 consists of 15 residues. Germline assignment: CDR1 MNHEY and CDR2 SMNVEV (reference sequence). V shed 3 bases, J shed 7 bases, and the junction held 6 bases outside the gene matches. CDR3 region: CASSLGQGARGEAFF. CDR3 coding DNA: TGTGCCAGCAGTTTGGGACAGGGGGCGAGGGGTGAAGCTTTCTTT.

CDR3 in amino acids: CASSLVIRDRGEQYF. CDR3 nucleotide sequence: TGTGCCAGCAGCTTAGTGATCCGGGATCGAGGCGAGCAGTACTTC. The chain joins TRBV11-2 to TRBJ2-7; a possible D gene is TRBD2 (5 bases). Trimming removed 1 base at V and 6 bases at J, with 16 bases between. This CDR3 has 15 residues. Germline values: CDR1 SGHAT, CDR2 FQNNGV.

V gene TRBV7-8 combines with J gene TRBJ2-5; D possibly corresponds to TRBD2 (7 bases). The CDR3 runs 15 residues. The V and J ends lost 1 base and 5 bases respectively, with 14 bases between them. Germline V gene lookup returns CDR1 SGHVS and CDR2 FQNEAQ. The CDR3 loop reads CASSLGAGASETQYF. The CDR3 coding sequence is TGTGCCAGCAGCTTAGGGGCGGGGGCTTCGGAGACCCAGTACTTC.